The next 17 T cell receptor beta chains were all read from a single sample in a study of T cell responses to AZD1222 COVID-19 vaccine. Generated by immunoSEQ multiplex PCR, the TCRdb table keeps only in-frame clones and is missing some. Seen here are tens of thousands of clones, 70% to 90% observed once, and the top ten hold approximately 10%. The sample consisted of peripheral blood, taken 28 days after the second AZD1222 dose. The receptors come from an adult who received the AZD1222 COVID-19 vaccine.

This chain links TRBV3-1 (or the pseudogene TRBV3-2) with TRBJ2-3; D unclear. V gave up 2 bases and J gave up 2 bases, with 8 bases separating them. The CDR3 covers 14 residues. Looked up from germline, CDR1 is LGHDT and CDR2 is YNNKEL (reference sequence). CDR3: CASSQLASTDTQYF. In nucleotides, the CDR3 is TGTGCCAGCAGCCAACTGGCCTCCACAGATACGCAGTATTTT.

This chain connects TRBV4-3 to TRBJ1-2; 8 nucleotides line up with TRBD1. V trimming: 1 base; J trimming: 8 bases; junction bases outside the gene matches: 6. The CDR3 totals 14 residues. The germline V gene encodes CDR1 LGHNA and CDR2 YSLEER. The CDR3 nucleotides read TGCGCCAGCAGCCAAGTGGCAGGGACAGGCGGCTACACCTTC. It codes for CASSQVAGTGGYTF.

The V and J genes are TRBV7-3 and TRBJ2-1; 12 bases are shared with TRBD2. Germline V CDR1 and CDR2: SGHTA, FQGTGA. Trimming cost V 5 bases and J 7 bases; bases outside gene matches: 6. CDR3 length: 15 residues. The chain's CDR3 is CASSRLAGVVNEQFF. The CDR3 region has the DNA TGTGCCAGCAGCCGACTAGCGGGGGTGGTGAATGAGCAGTTCTTC.

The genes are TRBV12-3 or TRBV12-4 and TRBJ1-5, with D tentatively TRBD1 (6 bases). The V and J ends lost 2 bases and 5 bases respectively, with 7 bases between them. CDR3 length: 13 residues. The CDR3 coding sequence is TGTGCCAGCAGTTTAAGGGGGGATCAGCCCCAGCATTTT. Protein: CASSLRGDQPQHF.

This chain's CDR3 is CASRPDQGNQPQHF. CDR3 nucleotides: TGTGCCAGTAGGCCCGACCAGGGTAATCAGCCCCAGCATTTT. This chain links TRBV19 with TRBJ1-5; possible D gene TRBD1, 5 bases. Trimming removed 6 bases from V and 4 bases from J, with 13 bases in between. The germline CDR1 and CDR2 sequences are LNHDA and SQIVND (reference sequence). The CDR3 is made up of 14 amino acids.

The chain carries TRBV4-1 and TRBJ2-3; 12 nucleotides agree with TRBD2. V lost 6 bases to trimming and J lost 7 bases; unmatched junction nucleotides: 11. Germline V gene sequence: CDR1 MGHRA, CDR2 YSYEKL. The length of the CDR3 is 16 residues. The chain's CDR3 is CASSPGASGGANTQYF. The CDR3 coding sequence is TGCGCCAGCAGTCCCGGGGCTAGCGGGGGGGCAAATACGCAGTATTTT.

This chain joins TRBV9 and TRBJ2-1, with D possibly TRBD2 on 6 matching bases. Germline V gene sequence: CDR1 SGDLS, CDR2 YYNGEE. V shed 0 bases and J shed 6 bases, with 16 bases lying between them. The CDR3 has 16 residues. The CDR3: CASSVVGSAGPNEQFF. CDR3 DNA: TGTGCCAGCAGCGTAGTTGGGTCGGCGGGACCCAATGAGCAGTTCTTC.

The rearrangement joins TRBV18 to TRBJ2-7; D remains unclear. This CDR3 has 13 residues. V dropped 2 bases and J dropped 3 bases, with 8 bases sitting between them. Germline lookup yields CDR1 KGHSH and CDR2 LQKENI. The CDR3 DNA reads TGTGCCAGCTCACCAGGCGAGCACTACGAGCAGTACTTC. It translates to CASSPGEHYEQYF.

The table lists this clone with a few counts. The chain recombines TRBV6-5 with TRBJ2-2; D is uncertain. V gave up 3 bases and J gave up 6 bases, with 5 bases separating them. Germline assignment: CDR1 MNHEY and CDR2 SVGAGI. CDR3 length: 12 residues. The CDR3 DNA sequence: TGTGCCAGCAGTTATGGATCCGGGGAGCTGTTTTTT. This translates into CASSYGSGELFF.

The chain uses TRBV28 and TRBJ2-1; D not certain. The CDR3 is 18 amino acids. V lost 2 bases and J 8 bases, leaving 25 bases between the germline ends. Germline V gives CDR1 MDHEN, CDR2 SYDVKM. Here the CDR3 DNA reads TGTGCCAGCAGTTTACGACGAACATTGGGCGCTCAGGACCATGAGCAGTTCTTC. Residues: CASSLRRTLGAQDHEQFF.

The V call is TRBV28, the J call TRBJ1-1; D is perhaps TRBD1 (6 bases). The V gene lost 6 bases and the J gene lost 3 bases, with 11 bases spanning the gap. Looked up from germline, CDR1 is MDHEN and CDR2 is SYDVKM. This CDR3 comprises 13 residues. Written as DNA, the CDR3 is TGTGCCAGCAGGACCTCAGGGGACACTGAAGCTTTCTTT. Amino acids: CASRTSGDTEAFF.

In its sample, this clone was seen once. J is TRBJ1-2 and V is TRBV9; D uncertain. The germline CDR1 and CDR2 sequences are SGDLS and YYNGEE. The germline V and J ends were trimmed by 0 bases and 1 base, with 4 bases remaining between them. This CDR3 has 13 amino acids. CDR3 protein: CASSVDSNYGYTF. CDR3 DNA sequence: TGTGCCAGCAGCGTAGATAGTAACTATGGCTACACCTTC.

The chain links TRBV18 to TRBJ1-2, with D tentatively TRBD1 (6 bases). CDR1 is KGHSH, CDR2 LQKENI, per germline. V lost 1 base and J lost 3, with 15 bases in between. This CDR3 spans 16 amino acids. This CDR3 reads CASSPQMKGGDYGYTF. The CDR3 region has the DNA TGTGCCAGCTCACCACAGATGAAAGGGGGAGACTATGGCTACACCTTC.

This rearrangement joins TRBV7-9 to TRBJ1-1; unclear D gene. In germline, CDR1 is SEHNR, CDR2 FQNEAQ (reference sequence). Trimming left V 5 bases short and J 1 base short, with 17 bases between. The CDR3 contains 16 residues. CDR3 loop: CASSPARLNPNTEAFF. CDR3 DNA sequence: TGTGCCAGCAGCCCCGCCCGCCTGAACCCGAACACTGAAGCTTTCTTT.

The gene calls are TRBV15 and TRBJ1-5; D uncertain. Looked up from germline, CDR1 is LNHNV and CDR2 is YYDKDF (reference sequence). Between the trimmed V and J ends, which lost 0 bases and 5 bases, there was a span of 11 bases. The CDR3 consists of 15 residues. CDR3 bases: TGTGCCACCAGCAGAGATAAGAGGGCGGATCAGCCCCAGCATTTT. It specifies CATSRDKRADQPQHF. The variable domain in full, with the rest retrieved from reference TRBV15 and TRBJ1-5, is DAMVIQNPRYQVTQFGKPVTLSCSQTLNHNVMYWYQQKSSQAPKLLFHYYDKDFNNEADTPDNFQSRRPNTSFCFLDIRSPGLGDTAMYLCATSRDKRADQPQHFGDGTRLSIL.

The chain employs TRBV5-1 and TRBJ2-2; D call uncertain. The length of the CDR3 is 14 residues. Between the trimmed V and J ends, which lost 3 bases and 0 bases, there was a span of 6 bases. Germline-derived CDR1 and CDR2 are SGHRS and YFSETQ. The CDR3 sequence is CASSSITNTGELFF. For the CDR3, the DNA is TGCGCCAGCAGCTCAATCACGAACACCGGGGAGCTGTTTTTT.

CDR3 nucleotides: TGTGCCAGCAGTCTTTTTGGCGGGGGGGCTAATGAAAAACTGTTTTTT. It is translated as CASSLFGGGANEKLFF. The chain combines TRBV28 with TRBJ1-4; D may be TRBD1 (5 bases). V was clipped by 5 bases and J by 3 bases, with 16 bases between them. Germline V gene lookup returns CDR1 MDHEN and CDR2 SYDVKM. This CDR3 has 16 amino acids. Variable domain in full (rest from reference TRBV28 and TRBJ1-4): DVKVTQSSRYLVKRTGEKVFLECVQDMDHENMFWYRQDPGLGLRLIYFSYDVKMKEKGDIPEGYSVSREKKERFSLILESASTNQTSMYLCASSLFGGGANEKLFFGSGTQLSVL.